This entry is about one TCR beta chain. The target of this receptor is not known. No base quality information exists; no much larger clone differs at one position. TCR cDNA was synthesized by 5'RACE template switching, which introduced a universal primer site and unique molecular identifiers. Priming for cDNA synthesis came from both the TCR alpha and TCR beta constant segments. Two PCR steps were used to amplify libraries, with sample barcodes and sequencing adapters being added in the second step. Libraries were sequenced on Illumina HiSeq 2500 (2x100 bp) or NovaSeq (2x150 bp). In the source study's methods: MIGEC handled demultiplexing of reads and collapsing into UMI consensus sequences, while MiXCR performed V(D)J alignment. Clonotypes responding to the vaccine were identified with edgeR on replicate PBMC samples, with the criteria of FDR below 0.01 and a log2 fold change above 5 up to day 15. Each bulk clonotype received a CD4 or CD8 identity based on whether the sequenced CD4 or CD8 repertoire contained that clonotype at higher abundance. TCRdb trimmed the raw reads at Q25, called clones with MiXCR and kept productive beta chains. For every CDR3 protein sequence, its rows merge into one entry that carries the most common genes and DNA. For this entry, the V and J calls and clone size follow TCRdb and not the study's own pipeline. The sample records 200,000 to 300,000 distinct CDR3 sequences, 10% to 15% of which are singletons. Around 0.55% of the sample goes to the ten largest clones.

This specimen belongs to a study of T cells after yellow fever vaccination (dated by TCRdb to between 2017 and 2020). At the level of the whole study: The SMART-Seq v4 Ultra Low Input RNA kit was used to prepare libraries from fractions with low cell numbers. To track T-cell clones before and after primary and booster YFV17D yellow fever vaccination, bulk TCR alpha and beta repertoires were sequenced longitudinally. Two healthy male donors, one aged 18 to 29 and one aged 30 to 40 years, were included in the cohort. Blood was drawn at multiple timepoints before and after primary and secondary immunization, with bulk PBMC replicates and cell subsets isolated. Overall results and qualifications from the work: FACS-sorted repertoires could contain abundant contaminating clonotypes from the bulk population, so computational filtering was required. Compared with the primary T-cell response, the secondary T-cell response was weaker but faster, peaking on day 5 rather than day 15. A small share of clonotypes was detected in both CD4 and CD8 compartments, with the overlap likely arising from convergent recombination. Most clones expanded after primary vaccination (around 97% of CD4 and 70% to 90% of CD8) were re-detected after the booster, suggesting that broad memory maintenance occurred. The study included only a couple of donors, which limits how far the findings can be generalized.

Trimming removed 6 bases from V and 0 bases from J; the gene matches leave 10 bases unexplained. The CDR3 sequence holds 15 residues, the cysteine and phenylalanine included. Only the CDR3 part of the read is kept: 45 bases, read in frame from the first base. Via the germline V gene (reference sequence), CDR1 is DFQATT and CDR2 SNEGSKA. This specimen's treatment or condition label, per the study, means: live attenuated yellow fever vaccine strain. A standard Ficoll-Paque protocol was used to isolate PBMCs from peripheral blood. Dynabeads CD4 and CD8 positive selection kits were used to isolate the CD4 and CD8 T-cell fractions. TriZol was used to extract RNA from bulk PBMCs, from CD4 and CD8 fractions, and from dextramer-positive and dextramer-negative fractions.

This sequence originates from a man aged 25 to 45 who received the YFV17D yellow fever vaccine. The chain links TRBV20-1 with TRBJ2-7; 8 bases in between match TRBD2. This specimen was CD4+ T cells sorted from PBMCs, taken 45 days after the yellow fever booster vaccination. The CDR3 has the sequence CSASLSGGSSYEQYF. The nucleotide sequence reads as follows: TGCAGTGCCAGCCTTTCGGGAGGGAGCTCCTACGAGCAGTACTTC.